This entry concerns a single TCR beta chain. The sample comes from a study of blood T cell repertoires in COVID-19. Study at large: PBMCs, B-cell-depleted T cells, or T cells provided the cDNA or gDNA that made up the material.

The method was immunoSEQ multiplex PCR; TCRdb's version includes in-frame clones alone and lacks a portion of them. Seen here are 50,000 or so clones, roughly 85% observed once, and the top ten hold roughly 15%. The junction had 10 bases not matched to a gene; V was cut back by 2 bases and J by 7 bases. Germline V gene sequence: CDR1 SGHKS, CDR2 YYEKEE (reference sequence). The CDR3 runs to 16 residues. The chain recombines TRBV5-5 with TRBJ2-1, with TRBD1 matching 9 bases. Sequencing was done on a sample of peripheral blood. The TCR originated in a human donor in a cohort sampled during active COVID-19. The DNA of the CDR3 is TGTGCCAGCAGCTTCGAAGGGACAGGGTGGTTTAATGAGCAGTTCTTC. This sequence encodes CASSFEGTGWFNEQFF.